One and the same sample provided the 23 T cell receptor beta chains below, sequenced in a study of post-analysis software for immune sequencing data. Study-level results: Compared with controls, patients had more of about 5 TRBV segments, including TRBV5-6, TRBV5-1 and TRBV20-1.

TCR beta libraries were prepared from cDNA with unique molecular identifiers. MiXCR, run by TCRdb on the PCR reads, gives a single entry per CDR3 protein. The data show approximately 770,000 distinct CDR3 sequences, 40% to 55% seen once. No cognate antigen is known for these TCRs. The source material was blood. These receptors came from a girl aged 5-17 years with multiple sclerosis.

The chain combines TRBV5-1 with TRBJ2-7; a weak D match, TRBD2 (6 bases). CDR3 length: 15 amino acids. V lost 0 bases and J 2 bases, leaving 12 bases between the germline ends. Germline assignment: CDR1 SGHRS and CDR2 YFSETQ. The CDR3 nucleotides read TGCGCCAGCAGCTTGGACGGGAGTTCCGCCTACGAGCAGTACTTC. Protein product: CASSLDGSSAYEQYF.

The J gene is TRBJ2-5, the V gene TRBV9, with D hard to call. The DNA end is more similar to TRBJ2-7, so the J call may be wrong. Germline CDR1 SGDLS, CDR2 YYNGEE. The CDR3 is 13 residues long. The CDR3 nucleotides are TGTGCCAGCAGCGTATGGCTAGTCTCCGAGCAGTACTTC. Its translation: CASSVWLVSEQYF.

The CDR3 nucleotides are TGTGCCAGCAGTCGGGGTCGTCACGAGCAGTACTTC. Protein product: CASSRGRHEQYF. V is TRBV6-5 and J is TRBJ2-5, with D perhaps matching TRBD2 (5 bases). The DNA end favors TRBJ2-7, so the J call may be wrong. The germline gives CDR1 MNHEY, CDR2 SVGAGI. The CDR3 spans 12 residues.

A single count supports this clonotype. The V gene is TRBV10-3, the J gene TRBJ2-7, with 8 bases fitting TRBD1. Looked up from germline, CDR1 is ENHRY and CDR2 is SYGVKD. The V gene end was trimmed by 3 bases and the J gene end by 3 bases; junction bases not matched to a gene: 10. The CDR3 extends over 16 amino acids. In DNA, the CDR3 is TGTGCCATCAGTGATTCCACCGGGACAGGAATCTACGAGCAGTACTTC. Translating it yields CAISDSTGTGIYEQYF.

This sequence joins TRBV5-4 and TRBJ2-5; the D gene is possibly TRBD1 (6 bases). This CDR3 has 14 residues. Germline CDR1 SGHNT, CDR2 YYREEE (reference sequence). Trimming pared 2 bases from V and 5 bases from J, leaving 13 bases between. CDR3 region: CASSLQGAPETQYF. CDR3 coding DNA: TGTGCCAGCAGCTTACAGGGTGCCCCGGAGACCCAGTACTTC.

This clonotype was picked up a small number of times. This CDR3 is CASGLGGTEAFF. For the CDR3, the DNA is TGTGCTAGTGGTTTGGGGGGCACTGAAGCTTTCTTT. The chain recombines TRBV12-5 with TRBJ1-1; D is ambiguous. This CDR3 comprises 12 residues. Trimming shortened V by 1 base and J by 4 bases, and 4 bases separated the two germline ends. CDR1 and CDR2 (germline): LGHNT, FRNRAP.

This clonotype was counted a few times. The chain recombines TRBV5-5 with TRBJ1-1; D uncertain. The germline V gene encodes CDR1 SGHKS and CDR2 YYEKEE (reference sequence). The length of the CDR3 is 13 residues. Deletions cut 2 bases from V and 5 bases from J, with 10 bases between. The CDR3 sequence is CASSFGVGTEAFF. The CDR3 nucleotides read TGTGCCAGCAGCTTTGGTGTTGGAACTGAAGCTTTCTTT.

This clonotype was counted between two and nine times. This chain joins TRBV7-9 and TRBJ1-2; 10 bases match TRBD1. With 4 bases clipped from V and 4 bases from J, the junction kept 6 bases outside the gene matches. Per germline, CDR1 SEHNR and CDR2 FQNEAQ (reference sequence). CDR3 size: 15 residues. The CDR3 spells CASSSVTGGFYGYTF. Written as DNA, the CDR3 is TGTGCCAGCAGCTCCGTGACAGGGGGCTTCTATGGCTACACCTTC.

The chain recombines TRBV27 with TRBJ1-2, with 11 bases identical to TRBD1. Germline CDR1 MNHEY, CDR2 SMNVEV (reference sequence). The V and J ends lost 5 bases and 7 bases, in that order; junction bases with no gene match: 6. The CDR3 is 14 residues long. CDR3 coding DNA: TGTGCCAGCAGTCCCGGACAGGGGGCCTTTGGCTACACCTTC. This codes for CASSPGQGAFGYTF.

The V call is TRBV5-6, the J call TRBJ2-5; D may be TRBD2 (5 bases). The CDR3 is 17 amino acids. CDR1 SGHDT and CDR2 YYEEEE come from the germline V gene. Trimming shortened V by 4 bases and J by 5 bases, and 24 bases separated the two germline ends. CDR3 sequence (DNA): TGTGCCAGCAGCGAAGCCTACCCCGTGGCTAGCTTTGAGACCCAGTACTTC. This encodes CASSEAYPVASFETQYF. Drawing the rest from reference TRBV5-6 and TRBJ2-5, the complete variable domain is DAGVTQSPTHLIKTRGQQVTLRCSPKSGHDTVSWYQQALGQGPQFIFQYYEEEERQRGNFPDRFSGHQFPNYSSELNVNALLLGDSALYLCASSEAYPVASFETQYFGPGTRLLVL.

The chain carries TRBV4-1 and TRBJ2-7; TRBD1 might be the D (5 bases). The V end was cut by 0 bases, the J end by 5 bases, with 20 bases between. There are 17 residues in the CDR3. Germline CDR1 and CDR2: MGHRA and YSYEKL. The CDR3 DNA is TGCGCCAGCAGCCAAGACGTGGGGCCCTCAGGTGGCGACGAGCAGTACTTC. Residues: CASSQDVGPSGGDEQYF.

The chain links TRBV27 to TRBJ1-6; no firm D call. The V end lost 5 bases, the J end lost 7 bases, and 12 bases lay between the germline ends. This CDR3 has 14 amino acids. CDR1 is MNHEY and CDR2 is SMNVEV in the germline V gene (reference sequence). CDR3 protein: CASSMGGENSPLHF. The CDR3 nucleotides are TGTGCCAGCAGTATGGGCGGAGAAAATTCACCCCTCCACTTT.

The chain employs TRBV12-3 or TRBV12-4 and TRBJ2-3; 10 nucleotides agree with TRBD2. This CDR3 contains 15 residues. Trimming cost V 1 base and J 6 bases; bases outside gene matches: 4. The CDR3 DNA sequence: TGTGCCAGCAGTTTAGGGGGACTAGCGCTCGATACGCAGTATTTT. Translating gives CASSLGGLALDTQYF.

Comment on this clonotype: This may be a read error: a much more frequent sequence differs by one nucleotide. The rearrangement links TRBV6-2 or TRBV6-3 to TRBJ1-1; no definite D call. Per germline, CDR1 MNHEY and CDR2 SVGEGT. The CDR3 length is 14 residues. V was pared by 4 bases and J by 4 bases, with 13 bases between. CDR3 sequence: CASSSEGPLTEAFF. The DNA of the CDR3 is TGTGCCAGCAGTTCCGAGGGCCCACTCACTGAAGCTTTCTTT.

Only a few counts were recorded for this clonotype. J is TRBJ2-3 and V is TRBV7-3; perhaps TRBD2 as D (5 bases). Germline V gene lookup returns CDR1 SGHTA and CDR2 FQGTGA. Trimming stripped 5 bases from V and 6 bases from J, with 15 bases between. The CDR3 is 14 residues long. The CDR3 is CASSPSGGWDTQYF. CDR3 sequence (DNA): TGTGCCAGCAGCCCAAGCGGTGGTTGGGATACGCAGTATTTT.

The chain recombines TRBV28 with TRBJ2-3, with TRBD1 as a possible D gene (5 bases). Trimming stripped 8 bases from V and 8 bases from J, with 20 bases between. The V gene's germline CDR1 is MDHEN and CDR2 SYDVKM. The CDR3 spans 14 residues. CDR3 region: CASSMGQVVGTQYF. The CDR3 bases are TGTGCCAGCTCCATGGGGCAGGTCGTAGGTACGCAGTATTTT.

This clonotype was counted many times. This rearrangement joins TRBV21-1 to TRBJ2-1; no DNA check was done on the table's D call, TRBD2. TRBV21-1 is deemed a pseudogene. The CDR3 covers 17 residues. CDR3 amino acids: CASSNDRTSGRHNEQFF. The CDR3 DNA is TGTGCCAGCAGCAATGACCGGACTAGCGGGAGGCATAATGAGCAGTTCTTC.

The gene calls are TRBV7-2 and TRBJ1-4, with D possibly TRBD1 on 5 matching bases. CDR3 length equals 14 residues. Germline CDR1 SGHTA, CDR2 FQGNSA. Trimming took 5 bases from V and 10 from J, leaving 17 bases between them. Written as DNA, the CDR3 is TGTGCCAGCAGCGCCCGGGACCCTAGGGGAAAACTGTTTTTT. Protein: CASSARDPRGKLFF. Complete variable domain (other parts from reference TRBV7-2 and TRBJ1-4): GAGVSQSPSNKVTEKGKDVELRCDPISGHTALYWYRQSLGQGLEFLIYFQGNSAPDKSGLPSDRFSAERTGGSVSTLTIQRTQQEDSAVYLCASSARDPRGKLFFGSGTQLSVL.

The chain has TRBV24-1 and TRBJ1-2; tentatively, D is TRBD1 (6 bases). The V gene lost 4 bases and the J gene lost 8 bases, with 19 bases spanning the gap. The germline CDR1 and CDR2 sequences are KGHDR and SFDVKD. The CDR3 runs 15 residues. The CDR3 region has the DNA TGTGCCACCAGTGACACCATTACAGGGACTGGCGGCTACACCTTC. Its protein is CATSDTITGTGGYTF.

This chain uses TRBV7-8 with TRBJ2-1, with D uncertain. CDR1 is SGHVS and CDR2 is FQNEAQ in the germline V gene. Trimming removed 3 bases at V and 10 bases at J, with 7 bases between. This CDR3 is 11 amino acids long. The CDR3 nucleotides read TGTGCCAGCAGCTTGGCCGTAGAGCAGTTCTTC. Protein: CASSLAVEQFF.

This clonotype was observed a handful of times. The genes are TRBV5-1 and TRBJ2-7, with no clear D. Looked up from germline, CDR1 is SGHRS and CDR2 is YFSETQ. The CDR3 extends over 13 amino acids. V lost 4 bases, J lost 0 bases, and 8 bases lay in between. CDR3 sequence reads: CASSPDPSYEQYF. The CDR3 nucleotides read TGCGCCAGCAGCCCCGACCCCTCCTACGAGCAGTACTTC. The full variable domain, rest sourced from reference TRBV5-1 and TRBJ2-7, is KAGVTQTPRYLIKTRGQQVTLSCSPISGHRSVSWYQQTPGQGLQFLFEYFSETQRNKGNFPGRFSGRQFSNSRSEMNVSTLELGDSALYLCASSPDPSYEQYFGPGTRLTVT.

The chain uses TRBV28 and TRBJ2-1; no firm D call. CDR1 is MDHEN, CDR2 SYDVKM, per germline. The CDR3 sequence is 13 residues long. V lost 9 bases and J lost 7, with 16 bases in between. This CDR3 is CASRLGEVNEQFF. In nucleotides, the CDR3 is TGTGCCAGTCGCCTGGGCGAAGTAAATGAGCAGTTCTTC.

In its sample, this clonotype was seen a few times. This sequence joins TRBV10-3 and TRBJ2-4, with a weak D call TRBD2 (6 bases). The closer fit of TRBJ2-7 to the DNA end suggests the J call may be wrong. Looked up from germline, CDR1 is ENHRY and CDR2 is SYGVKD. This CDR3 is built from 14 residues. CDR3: CAITDPGEGYEQYF. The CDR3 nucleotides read TGTGCCATCACCGACCCGGGAGAAGGGTACGAGCAGTACTTC.